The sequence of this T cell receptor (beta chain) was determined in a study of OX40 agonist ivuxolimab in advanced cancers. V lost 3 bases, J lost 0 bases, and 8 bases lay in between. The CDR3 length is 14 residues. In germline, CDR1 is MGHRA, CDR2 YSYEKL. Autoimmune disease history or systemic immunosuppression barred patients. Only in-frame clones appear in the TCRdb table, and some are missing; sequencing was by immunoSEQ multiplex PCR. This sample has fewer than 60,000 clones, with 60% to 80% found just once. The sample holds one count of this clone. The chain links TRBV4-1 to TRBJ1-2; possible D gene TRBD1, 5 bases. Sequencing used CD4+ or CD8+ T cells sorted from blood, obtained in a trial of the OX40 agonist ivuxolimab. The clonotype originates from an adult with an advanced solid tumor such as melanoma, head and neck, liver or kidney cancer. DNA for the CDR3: TGCGCCAGCAGCCAGGGGCCTTCTAACTATGGCTACACCTTC. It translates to CASSQGPSNYGYTF.